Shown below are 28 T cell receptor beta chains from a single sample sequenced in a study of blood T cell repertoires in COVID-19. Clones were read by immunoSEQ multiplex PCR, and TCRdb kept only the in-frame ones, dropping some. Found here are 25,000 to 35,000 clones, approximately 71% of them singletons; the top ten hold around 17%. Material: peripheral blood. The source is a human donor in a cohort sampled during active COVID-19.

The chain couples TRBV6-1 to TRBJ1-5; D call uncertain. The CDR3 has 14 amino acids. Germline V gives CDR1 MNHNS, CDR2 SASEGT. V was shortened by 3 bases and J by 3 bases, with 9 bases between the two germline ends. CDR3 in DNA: TGTGCCAGCAGTGATGTGCGGAACAATCAGCCCCAGCATTTT. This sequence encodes CASSDVRNNQPQHF.

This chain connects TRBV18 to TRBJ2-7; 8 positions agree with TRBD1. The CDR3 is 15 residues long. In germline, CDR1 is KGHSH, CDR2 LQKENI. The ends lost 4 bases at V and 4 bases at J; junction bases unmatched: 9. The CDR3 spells CASSQGQGFLYEQYF. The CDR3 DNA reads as TGTGCCAGCTCACAAGGACAGGGTTTCCTTTACGAGCAGTACTTC. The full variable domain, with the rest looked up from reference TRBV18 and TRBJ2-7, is NAGVMQNPRHLVRRRGQEARLRCSPMKGHSHVYWYRQLPEEGLKFMVYLQKENIIDESGMPKERFSAEFPKEGPSILRIQQVVRGDSAAYFCASSQGQGFLYEQYFGPGTRLTVT.

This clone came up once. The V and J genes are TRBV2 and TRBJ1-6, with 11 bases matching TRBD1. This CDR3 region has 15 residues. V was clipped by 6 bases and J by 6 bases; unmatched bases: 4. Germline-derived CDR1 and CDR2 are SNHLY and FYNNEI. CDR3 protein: CASRGTGGGNSPLHF. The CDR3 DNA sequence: TGTGCCAGCAGAGGGACAGGGGGTGGTAATTCACCCCTCCACTTT. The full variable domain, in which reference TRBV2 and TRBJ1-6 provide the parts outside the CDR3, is EPEVTQTPSHQVTQMGQEVILRCVPISNHLYFYWYRQILGQKVEFLVSFYNNEISEKSEIFDDQFSVERPDGSNFTLKIRSTKLEDSAMYFCASRGTGGGNSPLHFGNGTRLTVT.

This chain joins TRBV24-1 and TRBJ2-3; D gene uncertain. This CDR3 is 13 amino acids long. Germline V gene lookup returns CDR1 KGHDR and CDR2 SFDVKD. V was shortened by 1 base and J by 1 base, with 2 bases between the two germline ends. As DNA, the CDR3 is TGTGCCACCAGTGATTTCGGCACAGATACGCAGTATTTT. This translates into CATSDFGTDTQYF.

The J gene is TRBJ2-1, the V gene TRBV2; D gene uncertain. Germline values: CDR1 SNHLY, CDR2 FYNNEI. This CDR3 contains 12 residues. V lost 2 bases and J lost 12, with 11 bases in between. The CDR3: CASSELADRQFF. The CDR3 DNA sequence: TGTGCCAGCAGTGAACTTGCGGATCGGCAGTTCTTC.

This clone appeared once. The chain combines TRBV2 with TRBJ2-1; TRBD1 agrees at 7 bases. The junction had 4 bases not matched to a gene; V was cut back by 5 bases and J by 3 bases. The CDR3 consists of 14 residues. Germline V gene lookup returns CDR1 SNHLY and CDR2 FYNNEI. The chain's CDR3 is CASSTRDSYNEQFF. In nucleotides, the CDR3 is TGTGCCAGCAGTACCCGGGACAGCTACAATGAGCAGTTCTTC. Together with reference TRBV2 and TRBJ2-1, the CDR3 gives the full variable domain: EPEVTQTPSHQVTQMGQEVILRCVPISNHLYFYWYRQILGQKVEFLVSFYNNEISEKSEIFDDQFSVERPDGSNFTLKIRSTKLEDSAMYFCASSTRDSYNEQFFGPGTRLTVL.

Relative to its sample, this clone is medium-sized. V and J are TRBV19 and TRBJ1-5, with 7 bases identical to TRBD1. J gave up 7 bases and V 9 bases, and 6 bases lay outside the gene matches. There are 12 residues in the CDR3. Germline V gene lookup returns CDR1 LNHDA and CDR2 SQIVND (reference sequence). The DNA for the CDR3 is TGTGCCAGCGCGGGAGGGGGCCAGCCCCAGCATTTT. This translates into CASAGGGQPQHF.

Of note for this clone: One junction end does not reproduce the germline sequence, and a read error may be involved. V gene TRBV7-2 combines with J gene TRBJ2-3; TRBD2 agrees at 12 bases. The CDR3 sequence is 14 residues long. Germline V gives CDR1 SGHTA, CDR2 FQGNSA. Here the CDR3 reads CASSQYMTGTSGRF. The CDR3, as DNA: TGTGCCAGCAGCCAATATATGACCGGGACTAGCGGGCGTTTT.

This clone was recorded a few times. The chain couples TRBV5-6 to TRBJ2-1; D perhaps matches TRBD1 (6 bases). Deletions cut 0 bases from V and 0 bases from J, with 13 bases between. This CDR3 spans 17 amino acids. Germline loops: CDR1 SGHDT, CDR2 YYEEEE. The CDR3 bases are TGTGCCAGCAGCTTGGAGAGGGGGTTGAGCTCCTACAATGAGCAGTTCTTC. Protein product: CASSLERGLSSYNEQFF.

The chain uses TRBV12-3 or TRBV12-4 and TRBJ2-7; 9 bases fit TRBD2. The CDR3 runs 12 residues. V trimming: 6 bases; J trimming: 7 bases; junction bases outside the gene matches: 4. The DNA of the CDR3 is TGTGCCAGCAGCCGCGCGGGGGGGGAGCAGTACTTC. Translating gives CASSRAGGEQYF.

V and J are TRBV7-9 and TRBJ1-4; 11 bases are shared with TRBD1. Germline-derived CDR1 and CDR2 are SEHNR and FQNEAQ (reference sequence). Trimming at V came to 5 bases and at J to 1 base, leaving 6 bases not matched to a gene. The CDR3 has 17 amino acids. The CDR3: CASSTWTGGRTNEKLFF. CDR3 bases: TGTGCCAGCAGCACCTGGACAGGGGGCAGAACTAATGAAAAACTGTTTTTT.

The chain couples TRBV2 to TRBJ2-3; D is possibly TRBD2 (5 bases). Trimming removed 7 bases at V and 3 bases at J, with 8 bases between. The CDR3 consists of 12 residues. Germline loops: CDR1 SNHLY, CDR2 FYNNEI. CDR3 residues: CASNRGTDTQYF. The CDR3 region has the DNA TGTGCCAGCAACCGGGGAACAGATACGCAGTATTTT. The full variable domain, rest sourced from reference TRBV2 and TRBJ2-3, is EPEVTQTPSHQVTQMGQEVILRCVPISNHLYFYWYRQILGQKVEFLVSFYNNEISEKSEIFDDQFSVERPDGSNFTLKIRSTKLEDSAMYFCASNRGTDTQYFGPGTRLTVL.

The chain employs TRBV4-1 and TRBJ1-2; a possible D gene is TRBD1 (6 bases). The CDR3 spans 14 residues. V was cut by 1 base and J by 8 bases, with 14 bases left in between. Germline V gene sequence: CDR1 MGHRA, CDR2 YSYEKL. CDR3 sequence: CASSQAQGNWGYTF. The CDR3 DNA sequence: TGCGCCAGCAGCCAAGCACAGGGTAATTGGGGCTACACCTTC.

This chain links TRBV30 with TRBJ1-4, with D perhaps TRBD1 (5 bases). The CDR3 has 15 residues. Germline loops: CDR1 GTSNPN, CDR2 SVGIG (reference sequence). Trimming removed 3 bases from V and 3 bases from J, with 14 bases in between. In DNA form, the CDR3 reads TGTGCCTGGAGCCCCCTGGGAGGGGCTAATGAAAAACTGTTTTTT. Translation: CAWSPLGGANEKLFF.

Here the CDR3 reads CASRSERGNYEQYF. As DNA, the CDR3 is TGTGCCAGCAGGTCGGAGCGGGGGAACTACGAGCAGTACTTC. This chain links TRBV7-8 with TRBJ2-7; the match to TRBD2 covers 8 bases. J was trimmed by 3 bases and V by 6 bases; bases with no gene match: 7. CDR1 and CDR2 (germline): SGHVS, FQNEAQ. CDR3 length: 14 amino acids.

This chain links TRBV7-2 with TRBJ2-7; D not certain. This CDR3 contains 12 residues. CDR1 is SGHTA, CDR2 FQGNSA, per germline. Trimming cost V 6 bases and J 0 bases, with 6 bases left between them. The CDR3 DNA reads TGTGCCAGCAGTCCTAGCTCCTACGAGCAGTACTTC. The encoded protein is CASSPSSYEQYF.

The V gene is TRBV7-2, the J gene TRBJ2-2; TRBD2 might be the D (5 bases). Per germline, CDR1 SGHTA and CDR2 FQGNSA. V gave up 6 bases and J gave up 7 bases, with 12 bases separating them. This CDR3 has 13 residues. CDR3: CASSTGWGGELFF. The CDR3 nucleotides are TGTGCCAGCAGTACGGGGTGGGGCGGGGAGCTGTTTTTT.

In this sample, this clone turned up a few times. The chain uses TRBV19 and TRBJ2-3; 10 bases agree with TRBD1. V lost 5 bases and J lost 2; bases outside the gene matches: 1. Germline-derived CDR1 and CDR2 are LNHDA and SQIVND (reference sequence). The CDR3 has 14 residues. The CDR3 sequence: CASSDRGLTDTQYF. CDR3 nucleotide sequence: TGTGCCAGTAGTGACAGGGGGCTCACAGATACGCAGTATTTT.

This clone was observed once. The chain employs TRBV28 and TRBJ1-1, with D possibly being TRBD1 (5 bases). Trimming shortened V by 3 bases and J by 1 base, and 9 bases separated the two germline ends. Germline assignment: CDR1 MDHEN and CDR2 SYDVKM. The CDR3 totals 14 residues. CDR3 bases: TGTGCCAGCAGTTTTAAAGGGGCGAACACTGAAGCTTTCTTT. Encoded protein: CASSFKGANTEAFF.

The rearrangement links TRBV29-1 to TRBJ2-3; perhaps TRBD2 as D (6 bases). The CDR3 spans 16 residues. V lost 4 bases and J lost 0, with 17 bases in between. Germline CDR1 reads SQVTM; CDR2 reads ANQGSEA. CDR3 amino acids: CSVGRRRGSSTDTQYF. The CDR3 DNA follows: TGCAGCGTTGGCCGACGACGGGGGAGTAGCACAGATACGCAGTATTTT.

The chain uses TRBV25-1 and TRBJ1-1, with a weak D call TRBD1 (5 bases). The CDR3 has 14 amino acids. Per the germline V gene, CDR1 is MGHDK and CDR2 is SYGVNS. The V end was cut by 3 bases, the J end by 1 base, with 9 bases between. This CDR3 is CASSELGGNTEAFF. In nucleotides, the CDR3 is TGTGCCAGCAGTGAGTTGGGGGGGAACACTGAAGCTTTCTTT.

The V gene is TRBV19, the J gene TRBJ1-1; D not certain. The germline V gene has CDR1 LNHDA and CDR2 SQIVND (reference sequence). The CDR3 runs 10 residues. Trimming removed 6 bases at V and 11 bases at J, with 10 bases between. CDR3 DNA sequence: TGTGCCAGTAGCGACTTGCGGGCTTTCTTT. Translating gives CASSDLRAFF.

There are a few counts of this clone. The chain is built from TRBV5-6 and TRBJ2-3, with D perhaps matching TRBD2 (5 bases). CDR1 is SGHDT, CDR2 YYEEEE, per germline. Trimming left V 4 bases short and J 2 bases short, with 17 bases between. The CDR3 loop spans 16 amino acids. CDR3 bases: TGTGCCAGCAGCCCCGGTGGTAGCGCCGTCACAGATACGCAGTATTTT. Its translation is CASSPGGSAVTDTQYF.

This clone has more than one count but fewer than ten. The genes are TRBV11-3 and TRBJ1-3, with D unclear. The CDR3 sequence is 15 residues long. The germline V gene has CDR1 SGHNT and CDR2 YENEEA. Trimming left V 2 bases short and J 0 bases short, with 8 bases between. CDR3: CASSLNSLSGNTIYF. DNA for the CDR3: TGTGCCAGCAGCTTAAATTCTCTCTCTGGAAACACCATATATTTT.

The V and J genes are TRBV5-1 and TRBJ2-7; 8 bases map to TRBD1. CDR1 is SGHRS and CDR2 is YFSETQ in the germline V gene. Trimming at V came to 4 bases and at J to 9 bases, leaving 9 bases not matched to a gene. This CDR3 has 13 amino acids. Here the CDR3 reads CASSDGQGSWQYF. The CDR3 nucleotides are TGCGCCAGCAGCGACGGACAGGGAAGTTGGCAGTACTTC.

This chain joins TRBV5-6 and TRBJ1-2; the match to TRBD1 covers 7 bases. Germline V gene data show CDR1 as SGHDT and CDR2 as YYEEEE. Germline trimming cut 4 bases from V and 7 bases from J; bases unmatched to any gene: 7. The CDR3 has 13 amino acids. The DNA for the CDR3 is TGTGCCAGCAGCGCCCAAGGGGGCCTTGGCTACACCTTC. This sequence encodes CASSAQGGLGYTF.

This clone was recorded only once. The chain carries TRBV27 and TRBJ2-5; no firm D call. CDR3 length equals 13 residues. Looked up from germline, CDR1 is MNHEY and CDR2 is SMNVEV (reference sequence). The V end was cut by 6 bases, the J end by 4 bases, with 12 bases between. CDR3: CASRPAFRETQYF. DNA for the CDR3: TGTGCCAGCAGGCCAGCGTTTCGAGAGACCCAGTACTTC.

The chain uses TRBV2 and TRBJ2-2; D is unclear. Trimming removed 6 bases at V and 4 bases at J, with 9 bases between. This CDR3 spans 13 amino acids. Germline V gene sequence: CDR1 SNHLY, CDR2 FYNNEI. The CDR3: CASRETPTGELFF. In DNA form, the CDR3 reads TGTGCCAGCAGAGAAACTCCCACCGGGGAGCTGTTTTTT. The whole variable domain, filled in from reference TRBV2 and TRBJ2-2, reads EPEVTQTPSHQVTQMGQEVILRCVPISNHLYFYWYRQILGQKVEFLVSFYNNEISEKSEIFDDQFSVERPDGSNFTLKIRSTKLEDSAMYFCASRETPTGELFFGEGSRLTVL.